These T cell receptor beta chains were read from a single sample in a study of blood T cell repertoires in COVID-19. The data were produced by immunoSEQ multiplex PCR, yet TCRdb's version contains in-frame clones alone and is incomplete. The sample consists of approximately 210,000 clones, about 93% of them appearing once. The sequenced material came from peripheral blood. Every receptor here comes from a young man with COVID-19, enrolled during active disease. The CDR3 runs from the conserved cysteine through the conserved F or W. The D gene is left open where the match is weak.

J gene: TRBJ2-3
D gene: NA
V gene: TRBV5-4
CDR3 protein: CASRRDWADTQYF

J gene: TRBJ2-1
D gene: TRBD1
V gene: TRBV2
CDR3 protein: CASSRDRGLYEQFF

J gene: TRBJ1-5
D gene: NA
V gene: TRBV10-3
CDR3 protein: CAISERGSNQPQHF

J gene: TRBJ2-1
D gene: TRBD2
V gene: TRBV3-1/TRBV3-2
CDR3 protein: CASSQGLSYNEQFF

J gene: TRBJ1-1
D gene: NA
V gene: TRBV28
CDR3 protein: CASSFPSTGEAFF

J gene: TRBJ2-2
D gene: NA
V gene: TRBV14
CDR3 protein: CASSHGPGELFF

J gene: TRBJ1-4
D gene: NA
V gene: TRBV5-5
CDR3 protein: CASSLFGGREKLFF

J gene: TRBJ2-7
D gene: TRBD2
V gene: TRBV18
CDR3 protein: CASSPGAGIKYEQYF

J gene: TRBJ1-2
D gene: NA
V gene: TRBV9
CDR3 protein: CASSVGTGGHGYTF

J gene: TRBJ2-2
D gene: NA
V gene: TRBV19
CDR3 protein: CASSIGTPSTGELFF

J gene: TRBJ1-2
D gene: NA
V gene: TRBV5-6
CDR3 protein: CASSGAGWSNYGYTF

J gene: TRBJ2-2
D gene: NA
V gene: TRBV7-3
CDR3 protein: CASSFDSGNTGELFF

J gene: TRBJ2-7
D gene: TRBD1
V gene: TRBV6-5
CDR3 protein: CASSYRTGGYEQYF

J gene: TRBJ1-1
D gene: NA
V gene: TRBV30
CDR3 protein: CASAGLSPAFF

J gene: TRBJ1-2
D gene: NA
V gene: TRBV19
CDR3 protein: CASSIPGDYGYTF

J gene: TRBJ1-2
D gene: NA
V gene: TRBV5-1
CDR3 protein: CASSLGSGVNYGYTF

J gene: TRBJ1-2
D gene: TRBD1
V gene: TRBV11-2
CDR3 protein: CASSGRDRVNYGYTF

J gene: TRBJ2-3
D gene: TRBD1
V gene: TRBV10-2
CDR3 protein: CASSEPGVGQGDTQYF

J gene: TRBJ1-2
D gene: TRBD1
V gene: TRBV5-4
CDR3 protein: CASSSDRVAYTF

J gene: TRBJ1-1
D gene: NA
V gene: TRBV10-3
CDR3 protein: CAIRGEGSLPEAFF

J gene: TRBJ2-3
D gene: TRBD1
V gene: TRBV10-3
CDR3 protein: CAISDNRDRGIPSDTQYF

J gene: TRBJ1-1
D gene: NA
V gene: TRBV6-2/TRBV6-3
CDR3 protein: CASSYAGMNTEAFF

J gene: TRBJ1-4
D gene: NA
V gene: TRBV30
CDR3 protein: CACEPGEKLFF

J gene: TRBJ1-6
D gene: TRBD1
V gene: TRBV25-1
CDR3 protein: CASSEGGRGLRNSPLHF

J gene: TRBJ1-4
D gene: TRBD1
V gene: TRBV18
CDR3 protein: CASSPPGQVREKLFF